Reported below is one T cell receptor (beta chain). Germline V lookup: CDR1 SEHNR, CDR2 FQNEAQ (reference sequence). Trimming stripped 5 bases from V and 7 bases from J, with 21 bases between. CDR3 length equals 16 residues. This sample stems from a study of blood T cell repertoires in COVID-19. The overall study: There were acute and convalescent COVID-19 samples, and they came from the United States, Italy and Spain. In each case, the material was cDNA or gDNA derived from T cells, B-cell-depleted T cells, or PBMCs.

In the authors' methods: Amplifying reference gene primers gave estimates of nucleated cell counts. TCRdb's table, derived via immunoSEQ multiplex PCR, lists solely in-frame clones and lacks some. The DNA gave D and trimming, while V, J and clone size come from that table. Here the sample spans 75,000 to 100,000 clones, 65% to 85% being singletons. Sequences were obtained from peripheral blood. The chain links TRBV7-9 to TRBJ2-4, with D perhaps TRBD1 (5 bases). This clonotype was obtained from a woman older than 75 with acute or convalescent COVID-19. The CDR3 sequence is CASSLPGRDGWNIQYF. The DNA of the CDR3 is TGTGCCAGCAGCCTCCCGGGCAGGGATGGATGGAACATTCAGTACTTC.